The source of this T cell receptor (beta chain) is a study of blood T cell repertoires in COVID-19. Study background: The samples span acute and convalescent COVID-19 from the United States, Italy and Spain. Sample material is recorded as cDNA or gDNA derived from T cells, B-cell-depleted T cells, or PBMCs.

This CDR3 is built from 13 residues. V lost 2 bases, J lost 5 bases, and 9 bases lay in between. CDR1 is SNHLY and CDR2 is FYNNEI in the germline V gene. In the original workflow: Amplification of reference gene primers provided the estimated nucleated cell counts. Profiled with immunoSEQ multiplex PCR; TCRdb holds only in-frame clones, not every one. V and J calls and clone size follow that table, whereas D and trimming were derived from the DNA. The sample shows about 160,000 clones, approximately 80% of them seen only once. V and J are TRBV2 and TRBJ2-5; a possible D gene is TRBD2 (6 bases). The sample consisted of peripheral blood. This TCR came from a woman aged 40 to 55 with COVID-19, enrolled during active disease. CDR3 in amino acids: CASSELGGETQYF. CDR3 bases: TGTGCCAGCAGTGAATTGGGAGGTGAGACCCAGTACTTC. Complete variable domain (other parts from reference TRBV2 and TRBJ2-5): EPEVTQTPSHQVTQMGQEVILRCVPISNHLYFYWYRQILGQKVEFLVSFYNNEISEKSEIFDDQFSVERPDGSNFTLKIRSTKLEDSAMYFCASSELGGETQYFGPGTRLLVL.